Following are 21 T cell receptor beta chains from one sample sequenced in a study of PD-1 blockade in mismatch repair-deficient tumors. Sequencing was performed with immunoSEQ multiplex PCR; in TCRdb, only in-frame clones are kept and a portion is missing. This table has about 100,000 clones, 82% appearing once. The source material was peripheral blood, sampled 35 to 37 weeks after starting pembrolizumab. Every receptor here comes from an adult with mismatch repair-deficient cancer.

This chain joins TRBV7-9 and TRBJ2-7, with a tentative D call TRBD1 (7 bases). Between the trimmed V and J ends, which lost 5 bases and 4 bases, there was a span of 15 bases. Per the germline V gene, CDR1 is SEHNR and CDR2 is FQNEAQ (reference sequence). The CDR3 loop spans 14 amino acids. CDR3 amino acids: CASSGGTELYEQYF. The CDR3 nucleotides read TGTGCCAGCAGCGGAGGGACAGAGTTATACGAGCAGTACTTC.

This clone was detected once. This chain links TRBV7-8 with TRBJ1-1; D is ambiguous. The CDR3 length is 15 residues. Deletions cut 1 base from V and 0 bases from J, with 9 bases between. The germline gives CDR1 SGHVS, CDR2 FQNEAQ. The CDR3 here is CASSLGGPLNTEAFF. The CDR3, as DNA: TGTGCCAGCAGCTTAGGGGGTCCGCTGAACACTGAAGCTTTCTTT. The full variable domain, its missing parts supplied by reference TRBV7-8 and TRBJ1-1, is GAGVSQSPRYKVAKRGQDVALRCDPISGHVSLFWYQQALGQGPEFLTYFQNEAQLDKSGLPSDRFFAERPEGSVSTLKIQRTQQEDSAVYLCASSLGGPLNTEAFFGQGTRLTVV.

CDR3 DNA: TGTGCCAGCAGTCCCGGGGACAGGATACCCTACGAGCAGTACTTC. Translated: CASSPGDRIPYEQYF. The chain uses TRBV27 and TRBJ2-7, with 8 bases identical to TRBD1. This CDR3 has 15 amino acids. Germline CDR1 is MNHEY and CDR2 is SMNVEV (reference sequence). Trimming removed 5 bases from V and 2 bases from J; junction bases left unmatched: 8.

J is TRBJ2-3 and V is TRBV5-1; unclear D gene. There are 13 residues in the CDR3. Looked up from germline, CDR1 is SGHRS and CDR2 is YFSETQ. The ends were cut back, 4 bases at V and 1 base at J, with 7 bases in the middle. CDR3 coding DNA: TGCGCCAGCAGCATGTCGGGCACAGATACGCAGTATTTT. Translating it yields CASSMSGTDTQYF.

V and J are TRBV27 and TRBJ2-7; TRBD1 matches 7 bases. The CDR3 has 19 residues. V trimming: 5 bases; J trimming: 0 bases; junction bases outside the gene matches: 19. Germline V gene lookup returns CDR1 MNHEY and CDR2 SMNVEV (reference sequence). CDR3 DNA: TGTGCCAGCAGTCCCCGAAAGAGGGGGCCTAGTTTGTACTCCTACGAGCAGTACTTC. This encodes CASSPRKRGPSLYSYEQYF.

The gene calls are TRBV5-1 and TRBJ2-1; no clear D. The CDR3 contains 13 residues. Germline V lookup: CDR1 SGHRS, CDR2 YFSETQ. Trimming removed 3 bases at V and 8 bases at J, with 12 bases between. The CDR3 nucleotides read TGCGCCAGCAGCTCCAACGCAGTGTATGAGCAGTTCTTC. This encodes CASSSNAVYEQFF.

In DNA, the CDR3 is TGTGCCAGCTCCGGGGAGAGCGGGAGGGCCTACGAGCAGTACTTC. It is translated as CASSGESGRAYEQYF. The rearrangement uses TRBV11-2 and TRBJ2-7; TRBD2 matches 10 bases. Germline lookup yields CDR1 SGHAT and CDR2 FQNNGV. The CDR3 totals 15 residues. V lost 8 bases and J lost 2; bases outside the gene matches: 9.

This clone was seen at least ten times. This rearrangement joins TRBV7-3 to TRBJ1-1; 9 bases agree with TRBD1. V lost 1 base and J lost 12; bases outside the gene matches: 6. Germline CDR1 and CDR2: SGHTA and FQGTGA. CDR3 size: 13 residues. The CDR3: CASSLMGQGRPFF. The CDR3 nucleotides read TGTGCCAGCAGCTTAATGGGACAGGGTCGGCCTTTCTTT.

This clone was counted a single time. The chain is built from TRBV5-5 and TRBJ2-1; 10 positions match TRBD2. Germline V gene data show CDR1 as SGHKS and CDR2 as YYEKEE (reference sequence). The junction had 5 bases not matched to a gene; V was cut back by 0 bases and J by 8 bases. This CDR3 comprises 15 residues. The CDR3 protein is CASSLASGSSYEQFF. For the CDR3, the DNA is TGTGCCAGCAGCTTGGCTAGCGGGAGTAGTTATGAGCAGTTCTTC.

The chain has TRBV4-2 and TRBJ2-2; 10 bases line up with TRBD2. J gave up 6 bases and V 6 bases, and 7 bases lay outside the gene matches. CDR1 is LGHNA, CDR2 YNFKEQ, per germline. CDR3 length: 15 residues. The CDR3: CASRPSGRGPGELFF. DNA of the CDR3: TGTGCCAGCAGACCCAGCGGGAGGGGGCCCGGGGAGCTGTTTTTT.

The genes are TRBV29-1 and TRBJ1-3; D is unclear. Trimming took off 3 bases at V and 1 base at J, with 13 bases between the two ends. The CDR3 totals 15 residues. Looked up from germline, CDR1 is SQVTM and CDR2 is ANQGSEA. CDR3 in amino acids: CSVEGSEKSGNTIYF. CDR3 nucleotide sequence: TGCAGCGTTGAGGGTTCGGAGAAATCTGGAAACACCATATATTTT.

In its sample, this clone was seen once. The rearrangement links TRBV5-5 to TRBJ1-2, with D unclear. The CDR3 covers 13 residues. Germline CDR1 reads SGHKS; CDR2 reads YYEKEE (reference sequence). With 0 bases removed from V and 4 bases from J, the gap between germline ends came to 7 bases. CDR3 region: CASSLDVGYGYTF. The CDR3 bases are TGTGCCAGCAGCTTGGATGTAGGCTATGGCTACACCTTC. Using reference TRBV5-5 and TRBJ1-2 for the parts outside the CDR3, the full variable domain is DAGVTQSPTHLIKTRGQQVTLRCSPISGHKSVSWYQQVLGQGPQFIFQYYEKEERGRGNFPDRFSARQFPNYSSELNVNALLLGDSALYLCASSLDVGYGYTFGSGTRLTVV.

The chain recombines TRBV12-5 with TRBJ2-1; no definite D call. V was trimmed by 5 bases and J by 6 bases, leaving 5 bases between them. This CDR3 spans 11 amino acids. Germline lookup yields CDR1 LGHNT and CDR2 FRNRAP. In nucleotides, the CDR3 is TGTGCTAGTGGTCCCCCCAATGAGCAGTTCTTC. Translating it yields CASGPPNEQFF.

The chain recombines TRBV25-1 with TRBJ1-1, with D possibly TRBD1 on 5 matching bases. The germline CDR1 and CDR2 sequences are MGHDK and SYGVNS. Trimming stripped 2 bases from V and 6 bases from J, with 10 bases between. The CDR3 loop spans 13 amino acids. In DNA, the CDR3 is TGTGCCAGCAGTGAAGCGGGGGGGGCTGAAGCTTTCTTT. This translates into CASSEAGGAEAFF.

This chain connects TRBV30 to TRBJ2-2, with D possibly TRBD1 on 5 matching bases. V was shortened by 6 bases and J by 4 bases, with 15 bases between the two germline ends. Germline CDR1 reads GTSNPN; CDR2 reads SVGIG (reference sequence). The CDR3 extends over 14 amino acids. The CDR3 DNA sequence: TGTGCCTGTTCGGCAGGGCGGCCCACCGGGGAGCTGTTTTTT. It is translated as CACSAGRPTGELFF.

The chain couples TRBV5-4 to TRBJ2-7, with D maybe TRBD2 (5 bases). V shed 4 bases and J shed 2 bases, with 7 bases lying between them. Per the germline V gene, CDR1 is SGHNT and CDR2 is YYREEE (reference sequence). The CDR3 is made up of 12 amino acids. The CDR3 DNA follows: TGTGCCAGCAGCCGAGGGACCTACGAGCAGTACTTC. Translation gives CASSRGTYEQYF.

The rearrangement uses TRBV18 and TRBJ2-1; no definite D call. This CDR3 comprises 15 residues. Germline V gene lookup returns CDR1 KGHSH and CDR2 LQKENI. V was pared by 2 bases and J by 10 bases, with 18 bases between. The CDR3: CASSPVANPIGEQFF. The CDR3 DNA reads TGTGCCAGCTCACCAGTAGCAAACCCCATTGGGGAGCAGTTCTTC.

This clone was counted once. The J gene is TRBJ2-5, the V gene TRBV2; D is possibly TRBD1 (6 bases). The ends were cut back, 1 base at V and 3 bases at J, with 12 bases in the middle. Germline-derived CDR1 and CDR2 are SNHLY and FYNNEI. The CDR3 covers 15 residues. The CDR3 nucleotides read TGTGCCAGCAGTGAAGAGGTACAGGGAGAAGAGACCCAGTACTTC. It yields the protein CASSEEVQGEETQYF.

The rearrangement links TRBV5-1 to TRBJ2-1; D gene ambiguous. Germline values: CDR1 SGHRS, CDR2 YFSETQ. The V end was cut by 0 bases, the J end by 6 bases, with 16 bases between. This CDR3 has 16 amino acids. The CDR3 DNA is TGCGCCAGCAGCTTGGCCCCGGGCGCCGCCCCCAATGAGCAGTTCTTC. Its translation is CASSLAPGAAPNEQFF.

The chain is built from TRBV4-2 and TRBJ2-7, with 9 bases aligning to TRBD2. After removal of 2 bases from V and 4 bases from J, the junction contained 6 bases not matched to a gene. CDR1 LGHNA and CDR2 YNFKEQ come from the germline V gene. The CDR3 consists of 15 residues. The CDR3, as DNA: TGTGCCAGCAGCCAATTTAGCGGGAGTTCATACGAGCAGTACTTC. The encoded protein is CASSQFSGSSYEQYF.

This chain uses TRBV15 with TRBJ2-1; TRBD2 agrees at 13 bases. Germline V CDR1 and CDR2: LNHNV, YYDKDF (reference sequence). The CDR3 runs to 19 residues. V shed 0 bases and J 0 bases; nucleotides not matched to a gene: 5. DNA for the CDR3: TGTGCCACCAGCAGAGATCGGCGGACTAGCGGGAGCTCCTACAATGAGCAGTTCTTC. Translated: CATSRDRRTSGSSYNEQFF.